Following are 19 T cell receptor beta chains from one sample sequenced in a study of T cells in Graves' hyperthyroidism and ophthalmopathy (dated by TCRdb to the late 2010s). Receptor amplification or capture employed multiplex PCR. Sequencing instrument: Illumina HiSeq 2000. Amplification of TCR beta CDR3 regions was carried out from RNA transcripts. For the first round of RT-PCR on the TCR CDR3, the HTBI primer set was used together with the Qiagen OneStep RT-PCR kit. TCRdb reran the public reads through fastp at Q25 and MiXCR, keeping productive beta chains. One record per CDR3 amino acid sequence lists the most common genes and DNA. The sample data list about 500,000 distinct CDR3 sequences, and roughly 18% of these were observed just once. 17% of the sample belongs to the ten largest clones. The sample consisted of blood. All receptors come from a young woman with Graves' ophthalmopathy.

This clonotype has a count of ten or more. This chain connects TRBV11-2 to TRBJ1-1; D gene ambiguous. The CDR3 is 13 residues long. The germline V gene has CDR1 SGHAT and CDR2 FQNNGV. Trimming shortened V by 5 bases and J by 1 base, and 8 bases separated the two germline ends. The CDR3 DNA is TGTGCCAGCAGCCCGTTTAGGAACACTGAAGCTTTCTTT. This sequence encodes CASSPFRNTEAFF.

The chain recombines TRBV7-9 with TRBJ2-7, with 7 bases that match TRBD2. J was trimmed by 5 bases and V by 6 bases; bases with no gene match: 7. This CDR3 comprises 13 residues. Germline V lookup: CDR1 SEHNR, CDR2 FQNEAQ (reference sequence). Here the CDR3 reads CASSSAGVHEQYF. CDR3 DNA sequence: TGTGCCAGCAGTTCCGCGGGGGTGCACGAGCAGTACTTC.

This clonotype was detected a few times. The genes are TRBV5-1 and TRBJ1-3; TRBD1 matches at 7 bases. Germline-derived CDR1 and CDR2 are SGHRS and YFSETQ. Trimming took 0 bases from V and 0 from J; bases not matched to a gene: 0. This CDR3 comprises 15 residues. The CDR3 DNA sequence: TGCGCCAGCAGCTTGGGGGACAGCTCTGGAAACACCATATATTTT. Amino acids: CASSLGDSSGNTIYF.

This clonotype was seen at least ten times. The gene calls are TRBV7-8 and TRBJ2-7; D unresolved. Germline V gene sequence: CDR1 SGHVS, CDR2 FQNEAQ. This CDR3 spans 14 amino acids. Trimming took off 5 bases at V and 0 bases at J, with 11 bases between the two ends. The DNA for the CDR3 is TGTGCCAGCAGCCCCGGGCCCTACTCCTACGAGCAGTACTTC. This translates into CASSPGPYSYEQYF. Based on the CDR3 plus reference TRBV7-8 and TRBJ2-7, the full variable domain is GAGVSQSPRYKVAKRGQDVALRCDPISGHVSLFWYQQALGQGPEFLTYFQNEAQLDKSGLPSDRFFAERPEGSVSTLKIQRTQQEDSAVYLCASSPGPYSYEQYFGPGTRLTVT.

This clonotype was seen only a few times. The CDR3 DNA reads TGTGCCACCCAGACTAGCGGAGAAACCTACGAGCAGTACTTC. Protein product: CATQTSGETYEQYF. The chain employs TRBV10-3 and TRBJ2-7; TRBD2 aligns across 9 bases. CDR3 size: 14 residues. Losses at the gene ends were 10 bases for V and 2 bases for J; bases not matched to a gene: 9. Germline CDR1 ENHRY, CDR2 SYGVKD.

This clonotype occurred once. This clone may be a read error of a much larger clone one base away. The chain joins TRBV6-6 to TRBJ2-1; no firm D call. The V gene's germline CDR1 is MNHNY and CDR2 SVGAGI (reference sequence). Trimming pared 0 bases from V and 10 bases from J, leaving 13 bases between. The CDR3 is made up of 14 amino acids. The CDR3 DNA sequence: TGTGCCAGCAGTTACTCGATAGGCTCCTACGAGCAGTTCTTC. Translated: CASSYSIGSYEQFF.

This clonotype was detected only a few times. The J gene is TRBJ1-6, the V gene TRBV4-1, with a tentative D call TRBD1 (5 bases). The CDR3 has 16 residues. Per the germline V gene, CDR1 is MGHRA and CDR2 is YSYEKL. V lost 3 bases to trimming and J lost 4 bases, with 13 bases between them. The CDR3: CASSQTGEVYNSPLHF. CDR3 in DNA: TGCGCCAGCAGCCAGACGGGGGAGGTTTATAATTCACCCCTCCACTTT.

This clonotype has at least ten counts. This chain connects TRBV2 to TRBJ1-2; D uncertain. The CDR3 is 11 amino acids. The V gene lost 5 bases and the J gene lost 8 bases, with 9 bases spanning the gap. Germline CDR1 and CDR2: SNHLY and FYNNEI. CDR3: CASSSFSGYTF. The DNA for the CDR3 is TGTGCCAGCAGTAGTTTCTCGGGCTACACCTTC.

This clonotype was observed a handful of times. The chain couples TRBV20-1 to TRBJ1-2; no firm D call. The CDR3 sequence is 15 residues long. The germline V gene encodes CDR1 DFQATT and CDR2 SNEGSKA (reference sequence). Trimming took off 3 bases at V and 4 bases at J, with 18 bases between the two ends. CDR3 nucleotide sequence: TGCAGTGCTAGCCGGCCAGGCGACAATTCCTATGGCTACACCTTC. Translation: CSASRPGDNSYGYTF.

The sample holds many counts of this clonotype. The chain employs TRBV28 and TRBJ2-7; D ambiguous. Germline CDR1 reads MDHEN; CDR2 reads SYDVKM. V was shortened by 5 bases and J by 0 bases, with 11 bases between the two germline ends. This CDR3 region has 14 residues. Here the CDR3 DNA reads TGTGCCAGCAGTGATCCCGGAATCTCCTACGAGCAGTACTTC. This sequence encodes CASSDPGISYEQYF. Looking up the rest from reference TRBV28 and TRBJ2-7 gives the full variable domain: DVKVTQSSRYLVKRTGEKVFLECVQDMDHENMFWYRQDPGLGLRLIYFSYDVKMKEKGDIPEGYSVSREKKERFSLILESASTNQTSMYLCASSDPGISYEQYFGPGTRLTVT.

CDR3 coding DNA: TGTGCCAGCAGTCCTGGTGGGCGACGGAATTACAACTATGGCTACACCTTC. It specifies CASSPGGRRNYNYGYTF. The V call is TRBV6-1, the J call TRBJ1-2; D gene ambiguous. The CDR3 is made up of 17 amino acids. Germline-derived CDR1 and CDR2 are MNHNS and SASEGT. The V end was cut by 5 bases, the J end by 2 bases, with 21 bases between.

The genes are TRBV7-9 and TRBJ2-3; 9 bases are a match to TRBD1. The CDR3 contains 16 residues. V was pared by 5 bases and J by 3 bases, with 9 bases of the junction left unmatched. Germline V lookup: CDR1 SEHNR, CDR2 FQNEAQ (reference sequence). CDR3 nucleotide sequence: TGTGCCAGCAGCCCGTGGACAGGGGTTGGGACAGATACGCAGTATTTT. This gives the protein CASSPWTGVGTDTQYF.

This clonotype was counted between two and nine times. The CDR3 does not close with the conserved phenylalanine or tryptophan, likely indicating a read error. Here the CDR3 reads CASSRPGQGYEQYL. CDR3 bases: TGTGCCAGCAGCCGCCCGGGACAGGGGTACGAGCAGTACCTC. The rearrangement uses TRBV3-1 and TRBJ2-7; 10 bases align to TRBD1. CDR1 LGHDT and CDR2 YNNKEL come from the germline V gene (reference sequence). The CDR3 totals 14 residues. The V segment lost 4 bases and the J segment 4 bases; nucleotides outside the gene matches: 4.

This clonotype was observed many times. This sequence joins TRBV7-2 and TRBJ1-1, with D perhaps matching TRBD1 (5 bases). Germline V gene sequence: CDR1 SGHTA, CDR2 FQGNSA. V lost 5 bases and J lost 5, with 15 bases in between. This CDR3 spans 14 amino acids. CDR3 protein: CASSLRDRRTEAFF. The CDR3 DNA sequence: TGTGCCAGCAGCCTCCGGGACCGGAGGACTGAAGCTTTCTTT.

This clonotype was recorded many times. This chain joins TRBV28 and TRBJ1-5; 8 nucleotides align to TRBD1. Germline assignment: CDR1 MDHEN and CDR2 SYDVKM. Losses at the gene ends were 5 bases for V and 6 bases for J; bases not matched to a gene: 9. The CDR3 runs to 15 residues. The CDR3 DNA reads TGTGCCAGCAGTCCGGGACAGGCAGGGGTTCAGCCCCAGCATTTT. Translating it yields CASSPGQAGVQPQHF.

This clonotype was seen a handful of times. V is TRBV12-5 and J is TRBJ2-2, with D maybe TRBD1 (7 bases). The germline gives CDR1 LGHNT, CDR2 FRNRAP. The CDR3 consists of 16 residues. The ends were cut back, 6 bases at V and 1 base at J, with 15 bases in the middle. The CDR3: CASGTQGGQNTGELFF. The CDR3 nucleotides read TGTGCTAGTGGAACCCAGGGGGGCCAGAACACCGGGGAGCTGTTTTTT.

This clonotype came up many times. V is TRBV11-2 and J is TRBJ2-1; 9 nucleotides line up with TRBD2. Germline V CDR1 and CDR2: SGHAT, FQNNGV. V shed 2 bases and J 1 base; nucleotides not matched to a gene: 6. This CDR3 has 17 residues. Here the CDR3 reads CASSLSGSGGSYNEQFF. The DNA for the CDR3 is TGTGCCAGCAGCTTAAGTGGCAGCGGGGGGTCCTACAATGAGCAGTTCTTC.

V is TRBV28 and J is TRBJ1-3, with D hard to call. The V gene's germline CDR1 is MDHEN and CDR2 SYDVKM. This CDR3 is 15 amino acids long. V lost 7 bases and J 7 bases, leaving 20 bases between the germline ends. CDR3 region: CASTDLWSRGNTIYF. For the CDR3, the DNA is TGTGCCAGCACCGACCTGTGGAGCCGCGGGAACACCATATATTTT.

This clonotype was seen ten or more times. DNA for the CDR3: TGTGCCAGCAGCCCCGTTTCGAACACTGAAGCTTTCTTT. Translation: CASSPVSNTEAFF. This chain uses TRBV7-9 with TRBJ1-1; no definite D call. V lost 5 bases and J lost 1, with 8 bases in between. The germline gives CDR1 SEHNR, CDR2 FQNEAQ (reference sequence). The CDR3 is 13 residues long. Looking up the rest from reference TRBV7-9 and TRBJ1-1 gives the full variable domain: DTGVSQNPRHKITKRGQNVTFRCDPISEHNRLYWYRQTLGQGPEFLTYFQNEAQLEKSRLLSDRFSAERPKGSFSTLEIQRTEQGDSAMYLCASSPVSNTEAFFGQGTRLTVV.